Below are 14 T cell receptor beta chains sequenced from a single sample in a study of T cell repertoires in ileal Crohn's disease. TCRdb's copy holds only in-frame clones and misses some; the assay was immunoSEQ multiplex PCR. The sample contains about 60,000 clones, approximately 91% of which appear only once. Regarding time point: neoterminal ileum biopsy at postoperative endoscopy, about 6 months after surgery. Sequencing input: ileal tissue. The receptors were sampled from an adult with Crohn's disease.

J is TRBJ1-2 and V is TRBV29-1, with 7 bases that match TRBD1. The CDR3 runs 12 residues. Germline V lookup: CDR1 SQVTM, CDR2 ANQGSEA. V dropped 4 bases and J dropped 3; count of bases not matched to a gene: 2. The CDR3 sequence is CSVVQGDYGYTF. CDR3 DNA: TGCAGCGTTGTTCAGGGGGACTATGGCTACACCTTC.

The chain employs TRBV2 and TRBJ1-6, with no clear D. V shed 4 bases and J shed 0 bases, with 7 bases lying between them. The CDR3 has 15 amino acids. Germline V gene sequence: CDR1 SNHLY, CDR2 FYNNEI. CDR3 residues: CASSGLPSYNSPLHF. The CDR3 DNA sequence: TGTGCCAGCAGTGGACTGCCCTCCTATAATTCACCCCTCCACTTT.

This chain connects TRBV19 to TRBJ1-2, with 11 positions matching TRBD1. Per germline, CDR1 LNHDA and CDR2 SQIVND (reference sequence). This CDR3 contains 14 residues. The V gene end was trimmed by 5 bases and the J gene end by 7 bases; junction bases not matched to a gene: 6. Here the CDR3 reads CASSPRDRGFGYTF. CDR3 in DNA: TGTGCCAGTAGTCCCCGGGACAGGGGGTTTGGCTACACCTTC.

The chain uses TRBV11-2 and TRBJ2-7; 11 bases align to TRBD2. The CDR3 spans 15 residues. Looked up from germline, CDR1 is SGHAT and CDR2 is FQNNGV. V gave up 8 bases and J gave up 4 bases; unmatched junction bases: 10. The CDR3 loop is CASGRTSGREYEQYF. The CDR3 DNA sequence: TGTGCCAGCGGCAGAACTAGCGGGAGAGAGTACGAGCAGTACTTC. The full variable domain, in which reference TRBV11-2 and TRBJ2-7 provide the parts outside the CDR3, is EAGVAQSPRYKIIEKRQSVAFWCNPISGHATLYWYQQILGQGPKLLIQFQNNGVVDDSQLPKDRFSAERLKGVDSTLKIQPAKLEDSAVYLCASGRTSGREYEQYFGPGTRLTVT.

This chain uses TRBV29-1 with TRBJ2-7, with TRBD2 identical over 15 bases. Per germline, CDR1 SQVTM and CDR2 ANQGSEA. This CDR3 spans 16 amino acids. V lost 7 bases, J lost 2 bases, and 9 bases stayed unmatched. The CDR3 DNA reads TGCAGCGCAGGAGGACTAGCGGGAGGGTTTACCTACGAGCAGTACTTC. Translation gives CSAGGLAGGFTYEQYF.

The genes are TRBV16 and TRBJ1-2; 7 bases map to TRBD1. V lost 2 bases, J lost 2 bases, and 8 bases stayed unmatched. The length of the CDR3 is 16 residues. Germline assignment: CDR1 KGHSY and CDR2 FQNENV. The CDR3 coding sequence is TGTGCCAGCAGCCAAACCTCCGGGACAGCCAACTATGGCTACACCTTC. Translated, it gives CASSQTSGTANYGYTF.

The rearrangement uses TRBV19 and TRBJ2-3; 8 bases agree with TRBD2. V trimming: 5 bases; J trimming: 4 bases; junction bases outside the gene matches: 11. The CDR3 has 16 amino acids. Germline CDR1 and CDR2: LNHDA and SQIVND (reference sequence). Written as DNA, the CDR3 is TGTGCCAGTAGTGTCCGAGCGGGAGATGCGGCAGATACGCAGTATTTT. Translation: CASSVRAGDAADTQYF.

V usage is TRBV5-1 and J usage is TRBJ1-1, with TRBD1 matching over 10 bases. Trimming took 4 bases from V and 5 from J; bases not matched to a gene: 5. The CDR3 spans 14 residues. Per the germline V gene, CDR1 is SGHRS and CDR2 is YFSETQ. The CDR3 coding sequence is TGCGCCAGCAGCATGCGACAGGGGGCGACTGAAGCTTTCTTT. As protein: CASSMRQGATEAFF.

The chain carries TRBV4-1 and TRBJ2-1; no clear D gene. Germline loops: CDR1 MGHRA, CDR2 YSYEKL. This CDR3 is 12 amino acids long. V was trimmed by 4 bases and J by 9 bases, leaving 10 bases between them. The CDR3 bases are TGCGCCAGCAGCCGCGCAGGCTCTGAGCAGTTCTTC. This codes for CASSRAGSEQFF.

CDR3 nucleotides: TGCGCCAGCAGCATGGACAGGGTGACCTATGGCTACACCTTC. Its translation is CASSMDRVTYGYTF. This chain joins TRBV5-1 and TRBJ1-2, with 8 nucleotides matching TRBD1. The CDR3 extends over 14 amino acids. V gave up 4 bases and J gave up 4 bases; unmatched junction bases: 6. Germline CDR1 is SGHRS and CDR2 is YFSETQ.

The chain has TRBV20-1 and TRBJ1-2, with D maybe TRBD1 (6 bases). The CDR3 length is 10 residues. V was pared by 7 bases and J by 6 bases, with 9 bases between. Germline V gene data show CDR1 as DFQATT and CDR2 as SNEGSKA (reference sequence). CDR3 in amino acids: CSGTENGYTF. The CDR3 bases are TGCAGTGGGACAGAAAATGGCTACACCTTC.

CDR3 coding DNA: TGTGCCATCACTAGCGGGAGGGCTTATGAGCAGTTCTTC. It specifies CAITSGRAYEQFF. V gene TRBV10-3 combines with J gene TRBJ2-1, with 12 bases identical to TRBD2. Germline CDR1 and CDR2: ENHRY and SYGVKD. The J segment lost 8 bases and the V segment lost 7 bases, leaving 3 bases of the junction unmatched. The CDR3 spans 13 residues.

This chain connects TRBV18 to TRBJ1-2; the D is unclear. Trimming removed 6 bases at V and 3 bases at J, with 17 bases between. The CDR3 covers 15 residues. Germline V gives CDR1 KGHSH, CDR2 LQKENI. The DNA of the CDR3 is TGTGCCAGCTCGACCTCAGTTGAGGGCCACTATGGCTACACCTTC. Protein sequence: CASSTSVEGHYGYTF.

This chain links TRBV28 with TRBJ2-7; D remains unclear. The CDR3 covers 14 residues. CDR1 is MDHEN and CDR2 is SYDVKM in the germline V gene. V dropped 2 bases and J dropped 2 bases, with 10 bases sitting between them. The CDR3 spells CASSLGRPPYEQYV. The CDR3 DNA is TGTGCCAGCAGTTTAGGCAGGCCCCCCTACGAGCAGTACGTC.